The next 18 T cell receptor beta chains were all read from a single sample in a study of T cells in Graves' hyperthyroidism and ophthalmopathy. Regions amplified from RNA transcripts were the TCR beta CDR3 regions. The HTBI primer set drove a first-round RT-PCR of the TCR CDR3. TCRdb fed the multiplex PCR reads into MiXCR, producing one record per CDR3 protein. The table shows 550,000 to 600,000 distinct CDR3 sequences, with just over 45% occurring only once. Sequencing input: peripheral blood or thyroid tissue (not recorded which). These receptor sequences come from an adult woman with Graves' disease, either hyperthyroidism or ophthalmopathy (not recorded which).

The DNA of the CDR3 is TGCAGTGCTAGAGGGACTAGCGGGAGGACTCCCTACGAGCAGTACTTC. Amino acids: CSARGTSGRTPYEQYF. V gene TRBV20-1 combines with J gene TRBJ2-7, with 14 bases aligning to TRBD2. V lost 1 base and J lost 2; bases outside the gene matches: 4. CDR3 length equals 16 residues. Germline CDR1 and CDR2: DFQATT and SNEGSKA (reference sequence).

The sample holds many counts of this clonotype. The chain uses TRBV20-1 and TRBJ2-7; TRBD1 or TRBD2 may be the D gene (5 bases each). This CDR3 contains 14 residues. V lost 1 base and J 4 bases, leaving 14 bases between the germline ends. Germline V gives CDR1 DFQATT, CDR2 SNEGSKA (reference sequence). For the CDR3, the DNA is TGCAGTGCTAGAGCCCCGGGACGGGTATACGAGCAGTACTTC. Its translation is CSARAPGRVYEQYF.

For this clonotype: This likely comes from a read error, as the CDR3 has no conserved phenylalanine or tryptophan at its end. It is unclear where the CDR3 begins or ends on the DNA, so no DNA is shown, and the CDR3 is as TCRdb lists it. V gene TRBV10-2 combines with J gene TRBJ1-4; the D call of TRBD1 is as the table states it, not checked on the DNA. The CDR3 sequence runs 10 residues, both termini included. Germline V gives CDR1 WSHSY, CDR2 SAAADI. This CDR3 is CASSDRGRNY.

This clonotype was recorded once. An end of the junction does not agree with germline; a read error may underlie this. V usage is TRBV9 and J usage is TRBJ2-2, with a weak D call TRBD2 (5 bases). Germline V gene data show CDR1 as SGDLS and CDR2 as YYNGEE. The CDR3 has 18 residues. The CDR3 sequence is CANSQDGLALGRTGEPFF. For the CDR3, the DNA is TGTGCCAACAGCCAAGACGGTCTGGCTCTCGGTCGCACCGGGGAGCCGTTTTTT.

This clonotype was counted at least ten times. The chain employs TRBV20-1 and TRBJ2-2; 12 bases map to TRBD2. The V gene's germline CDR1 is DFQATT and CDR2 SNEGSKA (reference sequence). CDR3 length: 16 amino acids. J lost 3 bases, V lost 3 bases, and 5 bases had no gene match. This CDR3 reads CSARRLAGEDTGELFF. The CDR3 DNA reads TGCAGTGCTAGGAGACTAGCGGGAGAGGACACCGGGGAGCTGTTTTTT.

The genes are TRBV10-3 and TRBJ1-4; TRBD1 aligns across 7 bases. Germline V CDR1 and CDR2: ENHRY, SYGVKD. V lost 6 bases, J lost 8 bases, and 3 bases stayed unmatched. This CDR3 is built from 12 residues. CDR3 sequence reads: CAIRPRGEKLFF. DNA of the CDR3: TGTGCCATCAGACCCAGGGGGGAAAAACTGTTTTTT.

Only a few counts were recorded for this clonotype. This rearrangement joins TRBV29-1 to TRBJ2-6; D uncertain. The germline V and J ends were trimmed by 1 base and 0 bases, with 7 bases remaining between them. The V gene's germline CDR1 is SQVTM and CDR2 ANQGSEA. This CDR3 region has 15 residues. CDR3 in amino acids: CSVEGDNSGANVLTF. DNA for the CDR3: TGCAGCGTTGAAGGAGACAACTCTGGGGCCAACGTCCTGACTTTC.

This chain connects TRBV28 to TRBJ1-6; the D is unclear. Trimming took off 3 bases at V and 9 bases at J, with 12 bases between the two ends. Germline V lookup: CDR1 MDHEN, CDR2 SYDVKM. This CDR3 has 14 residues. The CDR3 here is CASSLVTVSSPLHF. The CDR3 region has the DNA TGTGCCAGCAGTTTGGTGACGGTTAGTTCACCCCTCCACTTT.

This sequence joins TRBV5-1 and TRBJ1-1; 8 bases match TRBD1. V shed 4 bases, J shed 3 bases, and the junction held 8 bases outside the gene matches. Germline CDR1 SGHRS, CDR2 YFSETQ. The CDR3 contains 15 residues. Here the CDR3 DNA reads TGCGCCAGCAGCCCAGGGGGCGAGCTTTACACTGAAGCTTTCTTT. Encoded protein: CASSPGGELYTEAFF.

In the case of this clonotype: A read error is possible here, since a much larger clone lies one base away. The rearrangement joins TRBV4-1 to TRBJ1-1, with a tentative D call TRBD1 (5 bases). The CDR3 is 14 residues long. CDR1 and CDR2 from the germline V gene are MGHRA and YSYEKL. This CDR3 reads CTSSRTGVNTEAFF. In DNA, the CDR3 is TGCACCAGCAGCCGGACGGGGGTGAACACTGAAGCTTTCTTT.

This chain connects TRBV11-2 to TRBJ2-5, with D possibly being TRBD1 or TRBD2 (5 bases each). The CDR3 runs to 14 residues. Germline V CDR1 and CDR2: SGHAT, FQNNGV. Trimming removed 6 bases from V and 1 base from J, with 12 bases in between. The CDR3 DNA is TGTGCCAGCAGACTCTACGGGACCCAAGAGACCCAGTACTTC. Its protein is CASRLYGTQETQYF.

This rearrangement joins TRBV2 to TRBJ1-6; 9 bases are a match to TRBD1. Germline V lookup: CDR1 SNHLY, CDR2 FYNNEI. The CDR3 is 16 amino acids. The J segment lost 1 base and the V segment lost 8 bases, leaving 6 bases of the junction unmatched. This CDR3 is CASADRGRSYNSPLHF. CDR3 bases: TGTGCCAGCGCGGACAGGGGTAGATCCTATAATTCACCCCTCCACTTT.

This clonotype was counted ten times or more. The CDR3 coding sequence is TGTGCCAGCAGCCCCAGGGGTACTGGAAACACCATATATTTT. It is translated as CASSPRGTGNTIYF. The rearrangement uses TRBV12-3 or TRBV12-4 and TRBJ1-3; TRBD1 might be the D (6 bases). V was shortened by 6 bases and J by 2 bases, with 11 bases between the two germline ends. CDR3 length: 14 residues.

The chain is built from TRBV29-1 and TRBJ1-1; the match to TRBD1 covers 9 bases. The V gene's germline CDR1 is SQVTM and CDR2 ANQGSEA. This CDR3 has 14 residues. The junction had 4 bases not matched to a gene; V was cut back by 4 bases and J by 1 base. In DNA, the CDR3 is TGCAGCGTTGTACAGGGGGCGAGGAACACTGAAGCTTTCTTT. This sequence encodes CSVVQGARNTEAFF.

This clonotype has a count of ten or more. V and J are TRBV7-2 and TRBJ1-5; tentatively, D is TRBD1 (6 bases). The CDR3 runs 14 residues. V lost 5 bases to trimming and J lost 9 bases, with 17 bases between them. The germline CDR1 and CDR2 sequences are SGHTA and FQGNSA. For the CDR3, the DNA is TGTGCCAGCAGCGAAGGACAGCCCGTCTGGCCCCAGCATTTT. Residues: CASSEGQPVWPQHF. The complete variable domain, with remaining parts taken from reference TRBV7-2 and TRBJ1-5, reads GAGVSQSPSNKVTEKGKDVELRCDPISGHTALYWYRQSLGQGLEFLIYFQGNSAPDKSGLPSDRFSAERTGGSVSTLTIQRTQQEDSAVYLCASSEGQPVWPQHFGDGTRLSIL.

This clonotype was detected only a few times. The chain carries TRBV7-6 and TRBJ2-1, with D tentatively TRBD2 (6 bases). The CDR3 extends over 13 amino acids. The ends were cut back, 6 bases at V and 8 bases at J, with 14 bases in the middle. CDR1 is SGHVS, CDR2 FNYEAQ, per germline. CDR3 DNA: TGTGCCAGCAGAACCCTAGGAGGGGATGAGCAGTTCTTC. Protein sequence: CASRTLGGDEQFF.

Remarks on this clonotype: A much bigger clone sits one base away, suggesting this may be a read error. The chain combines TRBV29-1 with TRBJ2-5, with D maybe TRBD1 (5 bases). The V end lost 2 bases, the J end lost 5 bases, and 15 bases lay between the germline ends. The CDR3 is made up of 14 amino acids. Looked up from germline, CDR1 is SQVTM and CDR2 is ANQGSEA. The CDR3 DNA reads as TGCAGCGTTGAATCGCGGCGACAGTCCGAGACCCAGTACTTC. It yields the protein CSVESRRQSETQYF.

This clonotype occurred a few times. This chain connects TRBV2 to TRBJ2-5, with 7 bases lining up with TRBD2. Germline lookup yields CDR1 SNHLY and CDR2 FYNNEI. The CDR3 sequence is 13 residues long. Trimming took 7 bases from V and 2 from J; bases not matched to a gene: 4. The CDR3 is CASKRDPQETQYF. Written as DNA, the CDR3 is TGTGCCAGCAAGCGGGATCCTCAAGAGACCCAGTACTTC. Supplemented by reference TRBV2 and TRBJ2-5, the full variable domain reads EPEVTQTPSHQVTQMGQEVILRCVPISNHLYFYWYRQILGQKVEFLVSFYNNEISEKSEIFDDQFSVERPDGSNFTLKIRSTKLEDSAMYFCASKRDPQETQYFGPGTRLLVL.